Below are 2 T cell receptor beta chains sequenced from a single sample in a study of shared clonotypes between healthy human individuals. Profiled with immunoSEQ multiplex PCR; TCRdb holds only in-frame clones, not every one. The sample records 700,000 or so clones, about two thirds being singletons. What was sequenced was memory CD4+ T cells sorted from blood. Subset noted: CD45RA-negative fraction. The source is a woman aged 30 to 39 in good health.

Remarks on this clone: One junction end disagrees with the germline gene, perhaps due to a read error. The rearrangement links TRBV18 to TRBJ2-7, with D tentatively TRBD1 (8 bases). CDR1 is KGHSH, CDR2 LQKENI, per germline. The CDR3 runs to 15 residues. The CDR3 loop reads CASSPRRGTGGEQYF. CDR3 nucleotide sequence: TGTGCCAGCTCGCCACGGCGGGGGACAGGTGGCGAGCAGTACTTC.

This clone was seen many times. The same CDR3 is also encoded by other DNA sequences in this sample. The V and J genes are TRBV18 and TRBJ1-2; D not resolved. V was shortened by 2 bases and J by 2 bases, with 6 bases between the two germline ends. Per the germline V gene, CDR1 is KGHSH and CDR2 is LQKENI. The CDR3 is 13 residues long. CDR3 bases: TGTGCCAGCTCACCAACTGAGAACTATGGCTACACCTTC. Protein sequence: CASSPTENYGYTF.